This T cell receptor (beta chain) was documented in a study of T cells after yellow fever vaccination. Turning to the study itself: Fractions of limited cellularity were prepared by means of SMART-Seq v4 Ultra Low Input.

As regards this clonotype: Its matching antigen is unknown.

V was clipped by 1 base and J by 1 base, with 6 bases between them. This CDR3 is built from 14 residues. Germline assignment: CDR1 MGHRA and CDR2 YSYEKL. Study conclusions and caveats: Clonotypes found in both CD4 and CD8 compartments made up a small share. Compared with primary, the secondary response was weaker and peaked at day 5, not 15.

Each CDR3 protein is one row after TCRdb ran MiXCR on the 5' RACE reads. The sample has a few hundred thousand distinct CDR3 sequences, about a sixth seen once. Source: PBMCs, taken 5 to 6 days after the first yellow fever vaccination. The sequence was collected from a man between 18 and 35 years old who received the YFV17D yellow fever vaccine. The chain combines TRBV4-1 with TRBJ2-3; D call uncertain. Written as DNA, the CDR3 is TGCGCCAGCAGCCAAGGGTACGGCACAGATACGCAGTATTTT. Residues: CASSQGYGTDTQYF.